One sample yielded the 20 T cell receptor beta chains listed below, sequenced in a study of CD8 T cells in ankylosing spondylitis. TCRdb passed the 5' RACE reads through MiXCR, listing each CDR3 protein once. Here the sample spans approximately 25,000 distinct CDR3 sequences, about a sixth being singletons. Sequencing input: blood. The receptors shown here come from a male donor with ankylosing spondylitis or in good health (not recorded which).

The rearrangement joins TRBV5-1 to TRBJ2-4; 11 positions agree with TRBD2. Germline assignment: CDR1 SGHRS and CDR2 YFSETQ. This CDR3 region has 16 residues. V trimming: 4 bases; J trimming: 7 bases; junction bases outside the gene matches: 10. In DNA, the CDR3 is TGCGCCAGCAGCCGCGGGATAGCGGGGGGGGTGAACATTCAGTACTTC. Translation: CASSRGIAGGVNIQYF.

In this sample, this clonotype turned up many times. The rearrangement uses TRBV5-6 and TRBJ2-1; the match to TRBD1 covers 7 bases. Germline V lookup: CDR1 SGHDT, CDR2 YYEEEE. This CDR3 comprises 12 residues. V dropped 4 bases and J dropped 12; count of bases not matched to a gene: 7. The CDR3 here is CASSVDRFVQFF. CDR3 bases: TGTGCCAGCAGCGTGGACAGGTTCGTGCAGTTCTTC.

This clonotype was detected only a few times. The rearrangement uses TRBV21-1 and TRBJ2-3; the table's D call, TRBD2, was not checked against the DNA. TRBV21-1 is flagged as a pseudogene. This CDR3 comprises 16 residues. The CDR3 coding sequence is TGTGCCAGCAGCACTATCTCCCCGATAGGCACAGATACGCAGTATTTT. Protein sequence: CASSTISPIGTDTQYF.

This clonotype showed up many times. J is TRBJ1-1 and V is TRBV20-1; 7 bases are a match to TRBD1. This CDR3 spans 15 amino acids. Germline loops: CDR1 DFQATT, CDR2 SNEGSKA (reference sequence). V trimming: 5 bases; J trimming: 6 bases; junction bases outside the gene matches: 15. The CDR3 is CSAPYGDSRRAEAFF. CDR3 coding DNA: TGCAGTGCTCCGTATGGGGACAGCCGGAGGGCTGAAGCTTTCTTT.

V is TRBV18 and J is TRBJ2-7; D gene ambiguous. Germline V gene data show CDR1 as KGHSH and CDR2 as LQKENI. CDR3 length: 18 residues. The V and J ends lost 6 bases and 1 base respectively, with 25 bases between them. CDR3 sequence reads: CASSLTVARRHGSYEQYV. The CDR3 coding sequence is TGTGCCAGCTCCCTCACTGTGGCTAGGAGACATGGATCCTACGAGCAGTACGTC.

There are many counts of this clonotype. The chain couples TRBV20-1 to TRBJ1-2; D unresolved. The CDR3 has 12 amino acids. The V end lost 4 bases, the J end lost 8 bases, and 14 bases lay between the germline ends. Per germline, CDR1 DFQATT and CDR2 SNEGSKA (reference sequence). The CDR3 loop reads CSATPTPEGYTF. DNA for the CDR3: TGCAGTGCTACCCCGACCCCGGAAGGCTACACCTTC.

This clonotype was seen only a few times. This rearrangement joins TRBV6-2 or TRBV6-3 to TRBJ2-7; 9 bases match TRBD2. The CDR3 is 13 residues long. Trimming at V came to 6 bases and at J to 3 bases, leaving 3 bases not matched to a gene. Germline-derived CDR1 and CDR2 are MNHEY and SVGEGT. The CDR3 sequence is CASRLAGYYEQYF. The CDR3 nucleotides read TGTGCCAGCAGGCTAGCGGGATACTACGAGCAGTACTTC.

This clonotype was counted ten times or more. The rearrangement links TRBV12-3 or TRBV12-4 to TRBJ2-3, with 10 bases identical to TRBD2. V was pared by 2 bases and J by 4 bases, with 3 bases of the junction left unmatched. The CDR3 has 15 amino acids. The CDR3 DNA reads as TGTGCCAGCAGTTTAACTAGCGGGATTCCAGATACGCAGTATTTT. Protein sequence: CASSLTSGIPDTQYF.

This clonotype was seen at least ten times. The chain links TRBV5-1 to TRBJ2-3; 8 bases agree with TRBD1. The length of the CDR3 is 15 residues. Losses at the gene ends were 1 base for V and 3 bases for J; bases not matched to a gene: 4. The germline V gene has CDR1 SGHRS and CDR2 YFSETQ. Here the CDR3 reads CASSLQTGETDTQYF. CDR3 DNA: TGCGCCAGCAGCTTGCAGACAGGGGAAACAGATACGCAGTATTTT.

Points on this clonotype: This may be a read error: a much more frequent sequence differs by one nucleotide. V gene TRBV2 combines with J gene TRBJ2-2; D uncertain. V lost 6 bases and J 4 bases, leaving 9 bases between the germline ends. The length of the CDR3 is 13 residues. Germline CDR1 is SNHLY and CDR2 is FYNNEI. The CDR3 reads CASRMSGTGELFF. The CDR3, as DNA: TGTGCCAGCAGAATGTCTGGCACCGGGGAGCTGTTTTTT.

This clonotype was seen ten or more times. The V gene is TRBV7-2, the J gene TRBJ2-5; 14 bases fit TRBD2. The CDR3 loop spans 16 amino acids. Germline assignment: CDR1 SGHTA and CDR2 FQGNSA. Trimming cost V 5 bases and J 2 bases; bases outside gene matches: 4. In DNA form, the CDR3 reads TGTGCCAGCAGCCAATGGACTAGCGGGGGGCAAGAGACCCAGTACTTC. The encoded protein is CASSQWTSGGQETQYF.

The chain has TRBV29-1 and TRBJ2-2; D remains unclear. Trimming removed 6 bases at V and 1 base at J, with 9 bases between. The CDR3 is made up of 13 amino acids. Germline CDR1 reads SQVTM; CDR2 reads ANQGSEA. The CDR3 DNA reads as TGCAGCGTCCAGGACGGGAACACCGGGGAGCTGTTTTTT. This gives the protein CSVQDGNTGELFF.

The rearrangement joins TRBV20-1 to TRBJ2-3; unclear D gene. The CDR3 length is 12 residues. Germline-derived CDR1 and CDR2 are DFQATT and SNEGSKA (reference sequence). V was clipped by 3 bases and J by 3 bases, with 7 bases between them. CDR3 in amino acids: CSARASTDTQYF. CDR3 nucleotide sequence: TGCAGTGCTAGGGCCTCTACAGATACGCAGTATTTT.

This clonotype was detected ten times or more. In nucleotides, the CDR3 is TGTGCCACAGACAGGGAAGAGACCCAGTACTTC. It codes for CATDREETQYF. V is TRBV28 and J is TRBJ2-5, with 7 bases that match TRBD1. Germline V lookup: CDR1 MDHEN, CDR2 SYDVKM. Unmatched junction bases numbered 2, after V lost 10 bases and J lost 3 bases. The CDR3 is 11 amino acids.

The chain joins TRBV28 to TRBJ2-3; TRBD1 matches 12 bases. The CDR3 runs 20 residues. Trimming at V came to 5 bases and at J to 2 bases, leaving 17 bases not matched to a gene. Germline V CDR1 and CDR2: MDHEN, SYDVKM. This CDR3 is CASSAWDRGLVQGATDTQYF. CDR3 sequence (DNA): TGTGCCAGCAGTGCCTGGGACAGGGGGCTGGTTCAAGGCGCCACAGATACGCAGTATTTT.

The sample holds many counts of this clonotype. The chain combines TRBV20-1 with TRBJ1-5; D remains ambiguous. With 0 bases removed from V and 1 base from J, the gap between germline ends came to 4 bases. The CDR3 consists of 13 residues. The germline gives CDR1 DFQATT, CDR2 SNEGSKA (reference sequence). CDR3 nucleotides: TGCAGTGCTAGAGATCTAAGCAATCAGCCCCAGCATTTT. Translating it yields CSARDLSNQPQHF.

This clonotype occurred many times. The chain recombines TRBV6-2 or TRBV6-3 with TRBJ1-5; weak D call: TRBD1 (5 bases). V was trimmed by 8 bases and J by 7 bases, leaving 15 bases between them. CDR3 length: 13 residues. In germline, CDR1 is MNHEY, CDR2 SVGEGT. DNA of the CDR3: TGTGCCAGCCAATCAGGCGGGGGACAGCCCCAGCATTTT. It translates to CASQSGGGQPQHF.

This clonotype appeared many times. The V gene is TRBV5-1, the J gene TRBJ2-7; TRBD2 might be the D (6 bases). Germline V gene lookup returns CDR1 SGHRS and CDR2 YFSETQ. Trimming cost V 1 base and J 3 bases, with 11 bases left between them. The CDR3 extends over 14 amino acids. The CDR3 spells CASSLSGAIYEQYF. In nucleotides, the CDR3 is TGCGCCAGCAGCTTGTCGGGAGCAATCTACGAGCAGTACTTC.

The J gene is TRBJ1-1, the V gene TRBV6-5, with TRBD1 as a possible D gene (6 bases). With 0 bases removed from V and 6 bases from J, the gap between germline ends came to 17 bases. CDR1 is MNHEY, CDR2 SVGAGI, per germline. This CDR3 is built from 16 residues. The CDR3 loop reads CASSYSNGGGPAEAFF. The CDR3 DNA reads TGTGCCAGCAGTTACTCGAACGGGGGGGGCCCCGCTGAAGCTTTCTTT.

This clonotype has more than one count but fewer than ten. The chain couples TRBV12-3 or TRBV12-4 to TRBJ1-1, with 8 bases aligning to TRBD1. With V trimmed by 6 bases and J by 4 bases, 10 bases remained unmatched. CDR3 length equals 15 residues. The CDR3 loop reads CASSPTTGDSTEAFF. The CDR3 nucleotides read TGTGCCAGCAGCCCTACGACAGGGGACAGCACTGAAGCTTTCTTT.